Sequencing of this T cell receptor beta chain was carried out in a study of CD8+ T cells in alopecia areata. Broader study findings: Affected scalp, especially in alopecia totalis/universalis, had a higher clonality than normal scalp did.

Sampling of alopecia areata patients yielded lesional scalp punch biopsies as well as peripheral blood. Sorting of PBMCs yielded the CD4+ and CD8+ T cells. Isolated RNA was reverse transcribed into cDNA used as the sequencing template. Sequencing was performed with immunoSEQ multiplex PCR; in TCRdb, only in-frame clones are kept and a portion is missing. Among about 100,000 clones, under 60% were seen once, and the ten largest hold around a quarter. The V end was cut by 4 bases, the J end by 2 bases, with 11 bases between. CDR1 is MDHEN and CDR2 is SYDVKM in the germline V gene. The CDR3 extends over 15 amino acids. For this clone: Its antigen remains unidentified.

The clonotype was recovered from a human donor with alopecia areata. The rearrangement joins TRBV28 to TRBJ2-2; D is uncertain. What was sequenced was NKG2D-low CD8+ T cells sorted from blood. CDR3 amino acids: CASSSIYLNTGELFF. As DNA, the CDR3 is TGTGCCAGCAGTTCGATCTACCTAAACACCGGGGAGCTGTTTTTT.